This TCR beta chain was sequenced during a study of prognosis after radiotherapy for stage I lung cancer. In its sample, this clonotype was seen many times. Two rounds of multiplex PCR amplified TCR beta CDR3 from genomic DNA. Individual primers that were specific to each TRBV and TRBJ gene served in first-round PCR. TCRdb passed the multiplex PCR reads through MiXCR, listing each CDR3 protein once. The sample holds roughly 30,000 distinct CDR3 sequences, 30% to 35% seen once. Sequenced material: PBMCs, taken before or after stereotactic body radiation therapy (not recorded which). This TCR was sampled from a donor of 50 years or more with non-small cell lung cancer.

The DNA for the CDR3 is TGTGCCAGTAACCCGGGACAGTCTTCCTCTGGGGCCAACGTCCTGACTTTC. It yields the protein CASNPGQSSSGANVLTF. This chain uses TRBV19 with TRBJ2-6; TRBD1 matches 7 bases. V lost 7 bases to trimming and J lost 0 bases; unmatched junction nucleotides: 9. The CDR3 runs 17 residues. CDR1 and CDR2 from the germline V gene are LNHDA and SQIVND (reference sequence).